The entry that follows covers one T cell receptor (beta chain) sequence. This sample stems from a study of blood T cell repertoires in COVID-19. Germline CDR1 MNHEY, CDR2 SVGEGT. The V and J ends lost 2 bases and 5 bases, in that order; junction bases with no gene match: 5. The CDR3 runs to 15 residues. The data were produced by immunoSEQ multiplex PCR, yet TCRdb's version contains in-frame clones alone and is incomplete. Of some 300,000 clones listed, 89% are singletons. The clonotype originates from a woman aged 40 to 49 who had recovered from COVID-19. Source material: PBMCs or T cells enriched from blood (not recorded which). This chain joins TRBV6-2 or TRBV6-3 and TRBJ2-2; 7 positions agree with TRBD2. CDR3 sequence (DNA): TGTGCCAGCAGTTACCCCGGGAGGCGGACCGGGGAGCTGTTTTTT. Translation gives CASSYPGRRTGELFF.